This T cell receptor beta chain derives from a study of blood T cells in healthy people across ages. The overall study: About one barcoded beta molecule per two T cells was the capture yield of template switching.

Together with a sample-barcoded 5' primer, a J-beta primer mix was included in a second PCR lasting about 7 to 12 cycles. TCRdb itself ran the 5' RACE reads through MiXCR, one entry per CDR3 protein. The sample consists of hundreds of thousands of distinct CDR3 sequences, around 45% of them appearing once. This clonotype has just a few counts. Total RNA amounts of at least 5.5 micrograms were extracted per sample. The sequenced sample consisted of blood. The receptor comes from a man aged 55 to 70 in good health.

CDR3: CASSQGVGGAGGFYEQYF. DNA for the CDR3: TGCGCCAGCAGCCAAGGGGTAGGCGGGGCCGGTGGTTTCTACGAGCAGTACTTC. The chain joins TRBV4-3 to TRBJ2-7, with D tentatively TRBD2 (6 bases). The CDR3 extends over 18 amino acids. Germline-derived CDR1 and CDR2 are LGHNA and YSLEER. The germline V and J ends were trimmed by 1 base and 3 bases, with 22 bases remaining between them.